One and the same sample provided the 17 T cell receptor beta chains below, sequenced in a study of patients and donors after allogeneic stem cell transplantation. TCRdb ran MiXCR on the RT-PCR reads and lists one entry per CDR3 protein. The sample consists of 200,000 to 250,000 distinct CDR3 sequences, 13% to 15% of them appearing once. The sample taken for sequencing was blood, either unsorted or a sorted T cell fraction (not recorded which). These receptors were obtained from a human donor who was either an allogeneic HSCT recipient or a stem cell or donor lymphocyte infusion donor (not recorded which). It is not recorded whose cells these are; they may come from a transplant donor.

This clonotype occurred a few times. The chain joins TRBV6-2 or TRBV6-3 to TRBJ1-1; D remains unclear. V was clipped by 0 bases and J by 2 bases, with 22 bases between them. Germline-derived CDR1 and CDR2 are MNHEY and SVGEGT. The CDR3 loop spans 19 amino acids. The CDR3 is CASSYSVGVGIGHNTEAFF. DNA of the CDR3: TGTGCCAGCAGTTACTCTGTTGGGGTGGGGATCGGGCACAACACTGAAGCTTTCTTT.

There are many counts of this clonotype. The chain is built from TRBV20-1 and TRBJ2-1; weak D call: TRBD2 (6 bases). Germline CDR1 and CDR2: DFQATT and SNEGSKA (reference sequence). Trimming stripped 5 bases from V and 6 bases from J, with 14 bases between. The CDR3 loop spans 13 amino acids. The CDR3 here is CSAGRGGVNEQFF. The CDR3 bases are TGCAGTGCTGGGCGGGGTGGGGTCAATGAGCAGTTCTTC.

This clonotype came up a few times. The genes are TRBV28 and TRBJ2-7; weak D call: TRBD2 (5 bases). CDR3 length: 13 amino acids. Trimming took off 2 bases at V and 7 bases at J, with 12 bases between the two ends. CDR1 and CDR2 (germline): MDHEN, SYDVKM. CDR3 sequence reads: CASSLLLPGEQYF. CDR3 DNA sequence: TGTGCCAGCAGTTTACTTCTTCCGGGGGAGCAGTACTTC.

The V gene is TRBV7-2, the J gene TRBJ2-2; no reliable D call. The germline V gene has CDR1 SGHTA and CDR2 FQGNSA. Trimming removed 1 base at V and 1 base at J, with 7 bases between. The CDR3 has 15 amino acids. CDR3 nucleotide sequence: TGTGCCAGCAGCTTAGGGCCGTTGAACACCGGGGAGCTGTTTTTT. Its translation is CASSLGPLNTGELFF.

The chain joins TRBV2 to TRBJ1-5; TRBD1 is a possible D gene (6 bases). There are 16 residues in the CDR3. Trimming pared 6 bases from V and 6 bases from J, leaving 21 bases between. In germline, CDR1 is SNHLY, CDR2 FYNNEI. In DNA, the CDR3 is TGTGCCAGCAGCGCCAACCCTACAGGGTTGGGTCAGCCCCAGCATTTT. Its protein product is CASSANPTGLGQPQHF.

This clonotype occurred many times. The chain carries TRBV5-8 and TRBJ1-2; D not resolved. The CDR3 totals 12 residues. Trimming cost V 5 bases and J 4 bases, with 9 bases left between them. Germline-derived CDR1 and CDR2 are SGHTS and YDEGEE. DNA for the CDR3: TGTGCCAGCAGAAGAGCGGGCTATGGCTACACCTTC. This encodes CASRRAGYGYTF. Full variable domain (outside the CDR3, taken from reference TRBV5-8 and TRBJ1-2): EAGVTQSPTHLIKTRGQQATLRCSPISGHTSVYWYQQALGLGLQFLLWYDEGEERNRGNFPPRFSGRQFPNYSSELNVNALELEDSALYLCASRRAGYGYTFGSGTRLTVV.

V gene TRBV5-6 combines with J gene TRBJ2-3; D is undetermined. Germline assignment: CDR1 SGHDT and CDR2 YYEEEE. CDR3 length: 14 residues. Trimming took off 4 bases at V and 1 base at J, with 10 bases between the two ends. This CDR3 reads CASSQLDRTDTQYF. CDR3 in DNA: TGTGCCAGCAGCCAACTTGATCGCACAGATACGCAGTATTTT.

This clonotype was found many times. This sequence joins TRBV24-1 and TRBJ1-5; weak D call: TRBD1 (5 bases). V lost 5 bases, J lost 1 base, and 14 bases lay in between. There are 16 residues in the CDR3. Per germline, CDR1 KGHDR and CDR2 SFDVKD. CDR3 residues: CATSATGGESNQPQHF. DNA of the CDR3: TGTGCCACCAGTGCCACGGGGGGGGAAAGCAATCAGCCCCAGCATTTT.

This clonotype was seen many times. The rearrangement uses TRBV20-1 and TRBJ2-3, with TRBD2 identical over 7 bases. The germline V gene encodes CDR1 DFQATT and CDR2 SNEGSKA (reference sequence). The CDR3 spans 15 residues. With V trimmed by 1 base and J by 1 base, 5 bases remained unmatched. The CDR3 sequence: CSARGAGVRTDTQYF. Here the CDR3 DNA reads TGCAGTGCTAGAGGGGCGGGAGTCCGCACAGATACGCAGTATTTT.

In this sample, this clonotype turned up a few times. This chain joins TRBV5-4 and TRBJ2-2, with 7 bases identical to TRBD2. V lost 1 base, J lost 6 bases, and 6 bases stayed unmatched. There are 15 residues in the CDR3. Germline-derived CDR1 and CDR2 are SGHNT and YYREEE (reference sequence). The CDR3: CASSLMAGEAGELFF. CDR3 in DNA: TGTGCCAGCAGCTTGATGGCGGGAGAGGCCGGGGAGCTGTTTTTT.

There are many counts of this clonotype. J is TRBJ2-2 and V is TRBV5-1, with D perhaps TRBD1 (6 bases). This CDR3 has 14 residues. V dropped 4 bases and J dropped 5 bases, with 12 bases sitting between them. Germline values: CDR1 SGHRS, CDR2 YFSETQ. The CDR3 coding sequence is TGCGCCAGCAGCCTGAAAGACAGGACCGGGGAGCTGTTTTTT. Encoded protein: CASSLKDRTGELFF.

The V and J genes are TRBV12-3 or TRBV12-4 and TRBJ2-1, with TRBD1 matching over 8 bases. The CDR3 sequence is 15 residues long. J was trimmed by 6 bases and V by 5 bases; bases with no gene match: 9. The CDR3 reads CASSPTGDLSNEQFF. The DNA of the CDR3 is TGTGCCAGCAGTCCGACAGGGGATTTGAGCAATGAGCAGTTCTTC.

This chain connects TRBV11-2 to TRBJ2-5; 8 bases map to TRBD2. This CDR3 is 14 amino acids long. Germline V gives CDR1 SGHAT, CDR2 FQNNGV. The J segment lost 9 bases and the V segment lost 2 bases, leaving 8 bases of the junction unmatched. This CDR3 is CASSLPGGPTAQYF. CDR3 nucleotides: TGTGCCAGCAGCTTACCGGGGGGGCCGACGGCCCAGTACTTC.

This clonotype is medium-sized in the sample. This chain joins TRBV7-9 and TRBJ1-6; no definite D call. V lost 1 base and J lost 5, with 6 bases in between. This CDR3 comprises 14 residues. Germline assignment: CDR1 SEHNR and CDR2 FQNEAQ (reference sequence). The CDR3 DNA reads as TGTGCCAGCAGCTTAGGGAGAGATAATTCACCCCTCCACTTT. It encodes CASSLGRDNSPLHF.

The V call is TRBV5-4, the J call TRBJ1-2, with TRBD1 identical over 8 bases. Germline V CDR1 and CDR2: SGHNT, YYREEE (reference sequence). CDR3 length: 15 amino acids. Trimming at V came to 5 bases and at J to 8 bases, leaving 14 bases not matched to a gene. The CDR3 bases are TGTGCCAGCAGGCCAATTCTCGGGACAGGCAGGGGCTACACCTTC. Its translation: CASRPILGTGRGYTF. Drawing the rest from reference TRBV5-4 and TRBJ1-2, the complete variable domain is ETGVTQSPTHLIKTRGQQVTLRCSSQSGHNTVSWYQQALGQGPQFIFQYYREEENGRGNFPPRFSGLQFPNYSSELNVNALELDDSALYLCASRPILGTGRGYTFGSGTRLTVV.

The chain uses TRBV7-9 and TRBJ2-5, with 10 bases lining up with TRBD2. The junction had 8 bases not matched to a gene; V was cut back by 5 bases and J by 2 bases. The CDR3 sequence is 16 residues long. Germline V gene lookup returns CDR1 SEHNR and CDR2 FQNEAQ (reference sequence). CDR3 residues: CASSRAGLASQETQYF. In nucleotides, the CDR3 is TGTGCCAGCAGCCGAGCGGGACTAGCGAGTCAAGAGACCCAGTACTTC.

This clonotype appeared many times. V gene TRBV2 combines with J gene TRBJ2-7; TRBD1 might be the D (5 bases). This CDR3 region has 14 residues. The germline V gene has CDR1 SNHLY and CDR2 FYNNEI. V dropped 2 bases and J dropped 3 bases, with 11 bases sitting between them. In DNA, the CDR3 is TGTGCCAGCAGTGAACAGGCAGGGAACTACGAGCAGTACTTC. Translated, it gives CASSEQAGNYEQYF.